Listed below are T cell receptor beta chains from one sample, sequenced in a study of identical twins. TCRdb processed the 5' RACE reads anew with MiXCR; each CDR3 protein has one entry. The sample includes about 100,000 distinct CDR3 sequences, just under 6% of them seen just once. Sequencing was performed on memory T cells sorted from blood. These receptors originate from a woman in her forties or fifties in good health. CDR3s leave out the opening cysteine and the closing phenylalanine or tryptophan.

CDR3: ASSLVPPGGPYQETQY
length: 16
J: TRBJ2-5
V: TRBV11-3

CDR3: ASSLWGGGNQPQH
length: 13
J: TRBJ1-5
V: TRBV12-3/TRBV12-4

CDR3: SAKVNTEAF
length: 9
J: TRBJ1-1
V: TRBV20-1

CDR3: ANSLWRKVRAF
length: 11
J: TRBJ1-1
V: TRBV12-3/TRBV12-4

CDR3: ASSSPRTSGSNEQF
length: 14
J: TRBJ2-1
V: TRBV27

CDR3: ASSAKGLAGGYEQY
length: 14
J: TRBJ2-7
V: TRBV5-1

CDR3: ASSDRTGNSGELF
length: 13
J: TRBJ2-2
V: TRBV5-1

CDR3: AWGTGWSNQPQH
length: 12
J: TRBJ1-5
V: TRBV30

CDR3: ASSLKLALEQF
length: 11
J: TRBJ2-1
V: TRBV7-2

CDR3: AWSSGGRNTEAF
length: 12
J: TRBJ1-1
V: TRBV30

CDR3: ATSRDFSGQGANGYT
length: 15
J: TRBJ1-2
V: TRBV15

CDR3: ASSPDREHGYT
length: 11
J: TRBJ1-2
V: TRBV12-3/TRBV12-4

CDR3: SARGTANYGYT
length: 11
J: TRBJ1-2
V: TRBV20-1

CDR3: AISEIDRDLQEQY
length: 13
J: TRBJ2-7
V: TRBV10-3

CDR3: ASSSTVGNEQF
length: 11
J: TRBJ2-1
V: TRBV27

CDR3: ASSETLSRPYEQY
length: 13
J: TRBJ2-7
V: TRBV6-1

CDR3: ASSMGIGGYSNQPQH
length: 15
J: TRBJ1-5
V: TRBV19